A single sample gave rise to the 12 T cell receptor beta chains below, sequenced in a study of breast tumors, draining lymph nodes, adjacent tissues. Axillary draining lymph nodes of breast cancer patients supplied the node samples. TCRdb re-called the multiplex PCR reads with MiXCR, one entry per CDR3 protein. This sample yields around 150,000 distinct CDR3 sequences, of which under 25% are seen a single time; roughly 2.8% belongs to the top ten. Specimen: axillary lymph node tissue. The receptors here all came from a female donor with breast cancer. Some clones in this sample may be carry-over from other donors' samples.

This clonotype was detected once. A read error is possible here, since a much larger clone lies one base away. DNA for the CDR3: TGTGCCTGGGGTGTACGTAGGGGTTGGGAGACCCAGTACTTC. The encoded protein is CAWGVRRGWETQYF. The gene calls are TRBV30 and TRBJ2-5; weak D call: TRBD1 (5 bases). This CDR3 is built from 14 residues. The germline V gene encodes CDR1 GTSNPN and CDR2 SVGIG (reference sequence).

A note on this clonotype: This could be a read error, since a much larger clone is one nucleotide away. This chain uses TRBV6-5 with TRBJ2-7; no clear D. Deletions cut 9 bases from V and 3 bases from J, with 21 bases between. The CDR3 sequence is 15 residues long. CDR1 and CDR2 from the germline V gene are MNHEY and SVGAGI. Here the CDR3 reads CASPNPAGGRYEQYF. The CDR3 DNA sequence: TGTGCCAGTCCTAATCCCGCCGGCGGACGCTACGAGCAGTACTTC.

This clonotype was observed many times. This rearrangement joins TRBV12-5 to TRBJ2-2; TRBD1 matches 7 bases. Unmatched junction bases numbered 7, after V lost 7 bases and J lost 5 bases. Per the germline V gene, CDR1 is LGHNT and CDR2 is FRNRAP. The CDR3 totals 14 residues. CDR3 loop: CASDKDRITGELFF. The CDR3 DNA follows: TGTGCTAGTGACAAGGACAGGATTACCGGGGAGCTGTTTTTT.

The chain joins TRBV20-1 to TRBJ1-4; 9 bases are shared with TRBD1. J lost 7 bases, V lost 7 bases, and 7 bases had no gene match. The CDR3 contains 13 residues. Germline CDR1 DFQATT, CDR2 SNEGSKA (reference sequence). CDR3 residues: CSVPGQGIEKLFF. CDR3 bases: TGCAGTGTGCCGGGACAGGGAATTGAAAAACTGTTTTTT.

This chain joins TRBV6-1 and TRBJ2-2, with 7 bases fitting TRBD1. Germline CDR1 reads MNHNS; CDR2 reads SASEGT. Trimming cost V 6 bases and J 0 bases; bases outside gene matches: 10. The CDR3 length is 17 residues. CDR3 sequence: CASRMMPTGPNTGELFF. The CDR3 DNA follows: TGTGCCAGCAGGATGATGCCGACAGGGCCGAACACCGGGGAGCTGTTTTTT.

In the case of this clonotype: Just one base apart from a much larger clone, this may be a read error. V and J are TRBV30 and TRBJ2-2; the D call may be TRBD1 or TRBD2 (5 bases each). Germline loops: CDR1 GTSNPN, CDR2 SVGIG (reference sequence). The CDR3 runs to 16 residues. The CDR3 reads CAWSRGSGRYTGELIF. The CDR3 DNA follows: TGTGCCTGGAGTAGGGGTTCAGGGCGATACACCGGGGAGCTGATTTTT.

This clonotype was found many times. V usage is TRBV5-6 and J usage is TRBJ1-2; 10 bases align to TRBD1. The germline CDR1 and CDR2 sequences are SGHDT and YYEEEE. After removal of 5 bases from V and 2 bases from J, the junction contained 6 bases not matched to a gene. The CDR3 loop spans 15 amino acids. For the CDR3, the DNA is TGTGCCAGCAGTCGGGACAGGGGAGGCAACTATGGCTACACCTTC. This translates into CASSRDRGGNYGYTF.

DNA of the CDR3: TGTGCCAGCAGCTACGTAGGGGGGGCAATAAGGAACACTGAAGCTTTCTTT. Its protein product is CASSYVGGAIRNTEAFF. The gene calls are TRBV7-2 and TRBJ1-1; a weak D match, TRBD1 (6 bases). The CDR3 covers 17 residues. Trimming took off 4 bases at V and 1 base at J, with 19 bases between the two ends. CDR1 is SGHTA, CDR2 FQGNSA, per germline.

There are many counts of this clonotype. The CDR3 here is CATALSSVNTGELFF. DNA for the CDR3: TGTGCCACCGCGCTGTCTAGCGTTAACACCGGGGAGCTGTTTTTT. V usage is TRBV24-1 and J usage is TRBJ2-2, with D possibly matching TRBD2 (6 bases). The CDR3 runs 15 residues. V gave up 9 bases and J gave up 2 bases, with 15 bases separating them. The germline CDR1 and CDR2 sequences are KGHDR and SFDVKD.

This clonotype was picked up many times. Germline is not matched at one junction end, which may reflect a read error. The genes are TRBV7-7 and TRBJ2-1, with TRBD1 matching 8 bases. Germline CDR1 and CDR2: SSHAT and FNYEAQ (reference sequence). There are 13 residues in the CDR3. The CDR3 nucleotides are TGTGCTAGCAGCTCCCAGGGGGCCGGTGAGCAGTTCTTC. It translates to CASSSQGAGEQFF.

As to this clonotype: A read error may be the cause here, since a much bigger clone is one base away. The rearrangement links TRBV5-6 to TRBJ1-2; no definite D call. CDR1 is SGHDT, CDR2 YYEEEE, per germline. This CDR3 has 12 residues. Trimming shortened V by 5 bases and J by 8 bases, and 13 bases separated the two germline ends. CDR3 nucleotide sequence: TGTGCCAGCAGATCACTCAGCTTGGGCTACACCTTC. Translated: CASRSLSLGYTF. Full variable domain (rest looked up from reference TRBV5-6 and TRBJ1-2): DAGVTQSPTHLIKTRGQQVTLRCSPKSGHDTVSWYQQALGQGPQFIFQYYEEEERQRGNFPDRFSGHQFPNYSSELNVNALLLGDSALYLCASRSLSLGYTFGSGTRLTVV.

This clonotype has ten or more counts. CDR3 nucleotides: TGTGCCAGCAGCTTGGTACGGGACCAAGACTCCTACGAGCAGTACTTC. Translation gives CASSLVRDQDSYEQYF. The V and J genes are TRBV5-6 and TRBJ2-7, with D perhaps given as TRBD1 or TRBD2 (5 bases each). The CDR3 covers 16 residues. Per germline, CDR1 SGHDT and CDR2 YYEEEE. The V end was cut by 0 bases, the J end by 0 bases, with 13 bases between.